The 31 T cell receptor beta chains in this list originate from one sample, sequenced in a study of T-cell reconstitution after alpha-beta-depleted transplantation in children. Preparation of the TCRbeta library involved a method that used unique molecular identifiers. TCRdb redid the calling of the PCR reads with MiXCR, one entry per CDR3 protein. The sample contains 200,000 to 250,000 distinct CDR3 sequences, 8.5% to 10% of which appear only once. The sequences come from PBMCs from the stem cell graft donor, collected from the stem cell graft. These receptors were obtained from a human donor who donated a stem cell graft to a child with acute lymphoblastic leukemia.

This clonotype was seen ten or more times. The chain links TRBV11-2 to TRBJ2-2; D is ambiguous. The CDR3 totals 15 residues. V was trimmed by 7 bases and J by 6 bases, leaving 18 bases between them. Germline V CDR1 and CDR2: SGHAT, FQNNGV. DNA for the CDR3: TGTGCCAGCACCACACAAGGTGGTAACGCCGGGGAGCTGTTTTTT. Translation gives CASTTQGGNAGELFF.

There are many counts of this clonotype. V gene TRBV5-1 combines with J gene TRBJ2-2; D may be TRBD1 (5 bases). The CDR3 is 16 amino acids. The ends were cut back, 2 bases at V and 3 bases at J, with 14 bases in the middle. From germline, CDR1 is SGHRS and CDR2 YFSETQ. CDR3 DNA sequence: TGCGCCAGCAGCTTCCGCAGGGTAGTGGACACCGGGGAGCTGTTTTTT. It translates to CASSFRRVVDTGELFF.

This clonotype was detected once. The gene calls are TRBV27 and TRBJ1-2, with D perhaps TRBD1 (5 bases). This CDR3 has 15 residues. Germline V gene data show CDR1 as MNHEY and CDR2 as SMNVEV (reference sequence). The V end was cut by 3 bases, the J end by 6 bases, with 17 bases between. The CDR3 reads CASSLYSGNRDGYTF. The CDR3, as DNA: TGTGCCAGCAGTTTGTACTCAGGGAACCGAGATGGCTACACCTTC.

This clonotype was found a few times. The chain recombines TRBV11-1 with TRBJ1-5; unclear D gene. With 2 bases removed from V and 4 bases from J, the gap between germline ends came to 27 bases. Germline values: CDR1 SGHAT, CDR2 FQDESV (reference sequence). The CDR3 covers 20 residues. The CDR3 bases are TGTGCCAGCAGCTTATCCCGCTCCACTATTGATCTACTTGAAAATCAGCCCCAGCATTTT. This encodes CASSLSRSTIDLLENQPQHF.

The chain carries TRBV6-2 or TRBV6-3 and TRBJ1-2; 7 positions agree with TRBD1. Germline V gene lookup returns CDR1 MNHEY and CDR2 SVGEGT. The CDR3 has 13 residues. Trimming removed 6 bases from V and 4 bases from J; junction bases left unmatched: 5. CDR3 in DNA: TGTGCCAGCAGCGACAGGGACGCCTATGGCTACACCTTC. It translates to CASSDRDAYGYTF.

The J gene is TRBJ2-1, the V gene TRBV5-5; 7 bases line up with TRBD2. The junction had 13 bases not matched to a gene; V was cut back by 0 bases and J by 16 bases. From germline, CDR1 is SGHKS and CDR2 YYEKEE (reference sequence). The CDR3 sequence is 14 residues long. The CDR3 sequence is CASSLAMLVSGIFF. CDR3 nucleotide sequence: TGTGCCAGCAGCTTGGCCATGTTAGTGAGCGGGATATTCTTC.

This clonotype was detected a few times. The chain has TRBV20-1 and TRBJ2-2; D gene ambiguous. Trimming took off 6 bases at V and 3 bases at J, with 17 bases between the two ends. Germline-derived CDR1 and CDR2 are DFQATT and SNEGSKA (reference sequence). The CDR3 length is 15 residues. CDR3 nucleotides: TGCAGTGCCAGGCAAGGCCGAACAGACACCGGGGAGCTGTTTTTT. It codes for CSARQGRTDTGELFF.

This clonotype appeared many times. The rearrangement joins TRBV3-1 to TRBJ1-4, with TRBD1 identical over 7 bases. The germline gives CDR1 LGHDT, CDR2 YNNKEL (reference sequence). CDR3 size: 13 residues. The V gene end was trimmed by 2 bases and the J gene end by 9 bases; junction bases not matched to a gene: 3. Here the CDR3 DNA reads TGTGCCAGCAGCCAATGGGACAGAAAAAAACTGTTTTTT. This codes for CASSQWDRKKLFF.

This clonotype was detected many times. The rearrangement links TRBV20-1 to TRBJ1-1; TRBD1 matches at 7 bases. The CDR3 consists of 16 residues. Germline CDR1 DFQATT, CDR2 SNEGSKA (reference sequence). V dropped 1 base and J dropped 5; count of bases not matched to a gene: 13. The DNA for the CDR3 is TGCAGTGCTAGAGGAGGGGTACGACAGGGAAGGACTGAAGCTTTCTTT. Amino acids: CSARGGVRQGRTEAFF.

This clonotype occurred many times. J is TRBJ2-1 and V is TRBV6-2 or TRBV6-3; possible D gene TRBD1, 6 bases. There are 12 residues in the CDR3. Germline values: CDR1 MNHEY, CDR2 SVGEGT. V gave up 5 bases and J gave up 6 bases, with 8 bases separating them. This CDR3 reads CASSQGINEQFF. DNA of the CDR3: TGTGCCAGCAGTCAGGGGATCAATGAGCAGTTCTTC.

V and J are TRBV15 and TRBJ1-3; D is possibly TRBD1 (6 bases). The germline V gene has CDR1 LNHNV and CDR2 YYDKDF (reference sequence). V was pared by 8 bases and J by 4 bases, with 18 bases between. The CDR3 totals 15 residues. The CDR3 region is CATGHGRGQGNTIYF. The CDR3 bases are TGTGCCACCGGACACGGACGGGGGCAAGGAAACACCATATATTTT.

The V and J genes are TRBV7-6 and TRBJ2-3; the D is unclear. The CDR3 sequence is 16 residues long. Germline lookup yields CDR1 SGHVS and CDR2 FNYEAQ. V was cut by 1 base and J by 0 bases, with 11 bases left in between. As DNA, the CDR3 is TGTGCCAGCAGCTTAGGTAGCCCCCTGAGCACAGATACGCAGTATTTT. It translates to CASSLGSPLSTDTQYF.

This clonotype was picked up many times. This chain connects TRBV29-1 to TRBJ2-1; D remains ambiguous. Looked up from germline, CDR1 is SQVTM and CDR2 is ANQGSEA. V gave up 4 bases and J gave up 3 bases, with 13 bases separating them. The CDR3 runs to 14 residues. CDR3 sequence reads: CSVAIQTNYNEQFF. In DNA form, the CDR3 reads TGCAGCGTTGCGATACAGACAAACTACAATGAGCAGTTCTTC.

The chain is built from TRBV12-3 or TRBV12-4 and TRBJ2-2; D tentatively reads TRBD1 or TRBD2 (7 bases each). V lost 3 bases to trimming and J lost 7 bases, with 12 bases between them. CDR3 size: 14 residues. The CDR3 bases are TGTGCCAGCAGTTTGGCAGGGGGGGACGGGGAGCTGTTTTTT. Translation gives CASSLAGGDGELFF.

This clonotype was counted only a few times. The chain employs TRBV27 and TRBJ1-4, with 11 positions matching TRBD1. With 7 bases clipped from V and 7 bases from J, the junction kept 8 bases outside the gene matches. This CDR3 has 15 amino acids. Per germline, CDR1 MNHEY and CDR2 SMNVEV (reference sequence). The CDR3 loop is CASKLRDRGIEKLFF. CDR3 in DNA: TGTGCCAGCAAACTTCGGGACAGGGGGATTGAAAAACTGTTTTTT.

This clonotype was picked up many times. The chain has TRBV12-3 or TRBV12-4 and TRBJ1-6; D possibly corresponds to TRBD1 (6 bases). The V end was cut by 1 base, the J end by 12 bases, with 13 bases between. This CDR3 has 14 residues. CDR3 nucleotides: TGTGCCAGCAGTTTAGGACAGGCCAAGGGACCCCTCCACTTT. It specifies CASSLGQAKGPLHF.

In its sample, this clonotype was seen many times. V and J are TRBV6-2 or TRBV6-3 and TRBJ2-5; the D gene could be TRBD1 or TRBD2 (6 bases each). Per germline, CDR1 MNHEY and CDR2 SVGEGT. This CDR3 region has 15 residues. V gave up 6 bases and J gave up 1 base, with 15 bases separating them. The CDR3 region has the DNA TGTGCCAGCAGATCCACCGGGGGCCCCCAAGAGACCCAGTACTTC. Translating gives CASRSTGGPQETQYF.

This clonotype came up a few times. This chain connects TRBV5-1 to TRBJ2-6; 9 nucleotides agree with TRBD1. Per the germline V gene, CDR1 is SGHRS and CDR2 is YFSETQ. The junction had 22 bases not matched to a gene; V was cut back by 2 bases and J by 10 bases. The CDR3 spans 20 residues. The DNA for the CDR3 is TGCGCCAGCAGCTTTCGGCCCCTTCGGACAGGGGAGGGTAGTGAAAACGTCCTGACTTTC. Encoded protein: CASSFRPLRTGEGSENVLTF.

This clonotype was found many times. The chain is built from TRBV21-1 and TRBJ1-4; TRBD1, the D gene given by the table, was not confirmed from the DNA. TRBV21-1 represents a pseudogene. This CDR3 comprises 18 residues. The CDR3 sequence is CASSKPWGRFATNEKLFF. The DNA for the CDR3 is TGTGCCAGCAGCAAACCCTGGGGGCGTTTTGCAACTAATGAAAAACTGTTTTTT.

This clonotype was found many times. The chain carries TRBV10-2 and TRBJ2-3; D gene ambiguous. Trimming left V 5 bases short and J 2 bases short, with 17 bases between. The germline V gene encodes CDR1 WSHSY and CDR2 SAAADI. CDR3 size: 16 residues. CDR3 coding DNA: TGCGCCAGCAGTCCGGTGGGCGGAAAGCCCACAGATACGCAGTATTTT. Translated: CASSPVGGKPTDTQYF.

This sequence joins TRBV30 and TRBJ1-2; D not certain. There are 13 residues in the CDR3. V was pared by 4 bases and J by 7 bases, with 16 bases between. The germline gives CDR1 GTSNPN, CDR2 SVGIG (reference sequence). CDR3 sequence: CAWTKYPISGYTF. In DNA form, the CDR3 reads TGTGCCTGGACCAAATATCCTATTTCTGGCTACACCTTC.

At least ten counts were recorded for this clonotype. V usage is TRBV12-3 or TRBV12-4 and J usage is TRBJ2-3; 11 bases fit TRBD2. The CDR3 is made up of 17 amino acids. Trimming removed 2 bases from V and 5 bases from J; junction bases left unmatched: 9. Written as DNA, the CDR3 is TGTGCCAGCAGTTTACTCCTAGCGGGGGGACCCGGAGATACGCAGTATTTT. As protein: CASSLLLAGGPGDTQYF.

As for this clonotype: A much more abundant neighbour one base away suggests this may be a read error. V gene TRBV20-1 combines with J gene TRBJ2-5; D is uncertain. Germline V lookup: CDR1 DFQATT, CDR2 SNEGSKA (reference sequence). The CDR3 extends over 14 amino acids. CDR3 residues: CSARDIARQETLYF. The CDR3 DNA reads as TGCAGTGCTAGAGATATAGCCCGGCAAGAGACCCTGTACTTC.

The sample holds many counts of this clonotype. This sequence joins TRBV5-1 and TRBJ2-3, with D hard to call. Germline lookup yields CDR1 SGHRS and CDR2 YFSETQ. Trimming left V 4 bases short and J 4 bases short, with 4 bases between. This CDR3 has 11 residues. CDR3 sequence: CASSQADTQYF. The CDR3 DNA reads TGCGCCAGCAGCCAAGCAGATACGCAGTATTTT.

The chain has TRBV2 and TRBJ2-5, with 7 bases aligning to TRBD1. Germline CDR1 SNHLY, CDR2 FYNNEI. The CDR3 has 14 residues. V dropped 4 bases and J dropped 1; count of bases not matched to a gene: 3. The CDR3 nucleotides read TGTGCCAGCAGTGGCAGGACAGGCCAAGAGACCCAGTACTTC. Translated, it gives CASSGRTGQETQYF. Drawing the rest from reference TRBV2 and TRBJ2-5, the complete variable domain is EPEVTQTPSHQVTQMGQEVILRCVPISNHLYFYWYRQILGQKVEFLVSFYNNEISEKSEIFDDQFSVERPDGSNFTLKIRSTKLEDSAMYFCASSGRTGQETQYFGPGTRLLVL.

This clonotype was seen at least ten times. The V gene is TRBV12-3 or TRBV12-4, the J gene TRBJ1-1; D possibly corresponds to TRBD1 (6 bases). Trimming removed 6 bases from V and 5 bases from J, with 16 bases in between. The CDR3 spans 14 residues. The DNA of the CDR3 is TGTGCCAGCAGCCTGGGGGCCTGGGGTACTGAAGCTTTCTTT. Its protein is CASSLGAWGTEAFF.

This clonotype has a count of ten or more. The chain employs TRBV5-6 and TRBJ1-2; TRBD1 matches 10 bases. Germline loops: CDR1 SGHDT, CDR2 YYEEEE. The junction had 7 bases not matched to a gene; V was cut back by 7 bases and J by 4 bases. This CDR3 has 14 amino acids. The CDR3 sequence: CASGPGQGGYGYTF. The CDR3 DNA follows: TGTGCCAGCGGCCCAGGACAGGGGGGCTATGGCTACACCTTC. Looking up the rest from reference TRBV5-6 and TRBJ1-2 gives the full variable domain: DAGVTQSPTHLIKTRGQQVTLRCSPKSGHDTVSWYQQALGQGPQFIFQYYEEEERQRGNFPDRFSGHQFPNYSSELNVNALLLGDSALYLCASGPGQGGYGYTFGSGTRLTVV.

This clonotype was recorded many times. V gene TRBV29-1 combines with J gene TRBJ2-1, with a weak D call TRBD1 (5 bases). The germline CDR1 and CDR2 sequences are SQVTM and ANQGSEA. Trimming took 4 bases from V and 6 from J, leaving 13 bases between them. CDR3 length: 13 amino acids. CDR3: CSVGPDRINEQFF. CDR3 coding DNA: TGCAGCGTTGGACCCGACAGAATCAATGAGCAGTTCTTC.

At least ten counts were recorded for this clonotype. The chain couples TRBV7-8 to TRBJ2-7; TRBD1 agrees at 9 bases. V gave up 5 bases and J gave up 2 bases; unmatched junction bases: 10. Germline CDR1 is SGHVS and CDR2 is FQNEAQ. The CDR3 is 16 residues long. As DNA, the CDR3 is TGTGCCAGCAGCCCACAGATGGGACAGGGAACCTACGAGCAGTACTTC. Its protein product is CASSPQMGQGTYEQYF.

This clonotype was counted at least ten times. This rearrangement joins TRBV20-1 to TRBJ2-3, with a tentative D call TRBD2 (6 bases). V was cut by 6 bases and J by 6 bases, with 13 bases left in between. Per germline, CDR1 DFQATT and CDR2 SNEGSKA (reference sequence). There are 12 residues in the CDR3. CDR3 loop: CSAETSSDTQYF. CDR3 in DNA: TGCAGTGCCGAGACTAGTTCCGATACGCAGTATTTT.

This clonotype was seen more than once but under ten times. The chain employs TRBV11-1 and TRBJ2-7; 8 positions match TRBD1. V gave up 6 bases and J gave up 2 bases; unmatched junction bases: 9. The CDR3 is made up of 15 amino acids. CDR1 is SGHAT, CDR2 FQDESV, per germline (reference sequence). CDR3 residues: CASRRGVDRAYEQYF. In DNA form, the CDR3 reads TGTGCCAGCAGAAGAGGTGTGGACAGGGCCTACGAGCAGTACTTC.